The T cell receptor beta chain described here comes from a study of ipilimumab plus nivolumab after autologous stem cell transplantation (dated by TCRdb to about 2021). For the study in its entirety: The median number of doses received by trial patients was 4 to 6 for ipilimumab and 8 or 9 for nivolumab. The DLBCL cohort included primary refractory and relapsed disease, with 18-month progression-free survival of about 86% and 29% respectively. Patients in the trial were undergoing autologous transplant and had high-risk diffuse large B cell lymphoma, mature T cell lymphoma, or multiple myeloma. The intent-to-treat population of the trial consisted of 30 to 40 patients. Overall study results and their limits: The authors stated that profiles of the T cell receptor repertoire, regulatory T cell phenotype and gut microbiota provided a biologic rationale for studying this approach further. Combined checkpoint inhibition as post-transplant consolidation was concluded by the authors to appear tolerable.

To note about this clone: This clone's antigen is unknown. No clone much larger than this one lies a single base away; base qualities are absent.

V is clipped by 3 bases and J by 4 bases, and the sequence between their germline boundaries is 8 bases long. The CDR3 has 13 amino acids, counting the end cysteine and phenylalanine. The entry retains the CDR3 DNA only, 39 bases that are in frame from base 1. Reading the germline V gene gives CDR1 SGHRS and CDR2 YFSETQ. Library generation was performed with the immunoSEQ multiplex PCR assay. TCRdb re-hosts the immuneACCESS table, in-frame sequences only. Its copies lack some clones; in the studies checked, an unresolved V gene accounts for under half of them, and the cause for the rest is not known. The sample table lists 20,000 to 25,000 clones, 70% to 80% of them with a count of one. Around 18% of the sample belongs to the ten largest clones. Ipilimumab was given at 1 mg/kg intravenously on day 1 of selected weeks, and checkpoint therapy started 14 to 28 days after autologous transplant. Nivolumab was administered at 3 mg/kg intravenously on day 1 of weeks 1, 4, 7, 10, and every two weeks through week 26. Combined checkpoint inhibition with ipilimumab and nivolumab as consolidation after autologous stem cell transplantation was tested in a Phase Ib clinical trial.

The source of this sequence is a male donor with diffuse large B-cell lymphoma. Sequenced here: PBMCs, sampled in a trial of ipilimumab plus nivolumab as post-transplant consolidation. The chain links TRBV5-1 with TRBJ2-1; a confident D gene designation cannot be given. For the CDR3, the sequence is CASSSTSYNEQFF. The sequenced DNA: TGCGCCAGCAGCTCTACCAGTTACAATGAGCAGTTCTTC. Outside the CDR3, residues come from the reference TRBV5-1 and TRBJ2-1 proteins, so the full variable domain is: KAGVTQTPRYLIKTRGQQVTLSCSPISGHRSVSWYQQTPGQGLQFLFEYFSETQRNKGNFPGRFSGRQFSNSRSEMNVSTLELGDSALYLCASSSTSYNEQFFGPGTRLTVL.